A single sample gave rise to the 29 T cell receptor beta chains below, sequenced in a study of blood T cell repertoires in COVID-19. Data came from immunoSEQ multiplex PCR; TCRdb stores just in-frame clones and leaves some out. The table lists around 200,000 clones, 70% to 90% of them singletons. The specimen sequenced was peripheral blood. The receptors come from an elderly woman with acute or convalescent COVID-19.

The chain uses TRBV29-1 and TRBJ2-3; D is possibly TRBD1 (6 bases). The CDR3 runs to 14 residues. V dropped 7 bases and J dropped 6 bases, with 20 bases sitting between them. Looked up from germline, CDR1 is SQVTM and CDR2 is ANQGSEA. CDR3 region: CSALRGTIGDTQYF. The CDR3 DNA reads TGCAGCGCCCTAAGGGGGACAATAGGGGATACGCAGTATTTT.

The rearrangement joins TRBV15 to TRBJ1-1, with TRBD1 as a possible D gene (5 bases). The CDR3 spans 14 residues. V was clipped by 5 bases and J by 0 bases, with 10 bases between them. The V gene's germline CDR1 is LNHNV and CDR2 YYDKDF (reference sequence). For the CDR3, the DNA is TGTGCCACCAGCGTGACAGTCATGAACACTGAAGCTTTCTTT. It yields the protein CATSVTVMNTEAFF.

This sequence joins TRBV5-1 and TRBJ2-7, with 14 bases lining up with TRBD2. Losses at the gene ends were 0 bases for V and 2 bases for J; bases not matched to a gene: 4. CDR1 SGHRS and CDR2 YFSETQ come from the germline V gene. The CDR3 is 17 residues long. The CDR3 reads CASSLDPGLAGAYEQYF. The CDR3, as DNA: TGCGCCAGCAGCTTGGATCCGGGACTAGCGGGGGCCTACGAGCAGTACTTC.

The V call is TRBV7-2, the J call TRBJ1-3; TRBD1 is a possible D gene (6 bases). V lost 5 bases, J lost 0 bases, and 14 bases lay in between. CDR3 length: 16 amino acids. Germline lookup yields CDR1 SGHTA and CDR2 FQGNSA. CDR3 sequence reads: CASSPQGTNSGNTIYF. The DNA of the CDR3 is TGTGCCAGCAGCCCACAGGGTACAAACTCTGGAAACACCATATATTTT.

V usage is TRBV27 and J usage is TRBJ1-6, with a possible D match to TRBD1 (6 bases). V lost 6 bases and J 3 bases, leaving 15 bases between the germline ends. Germline values: CDR1 MNHEY, CDR2 SMNVEV (reference sequence). This CDR3 comprises 16 residues. DNA for the CDR3: TGTGCCAGCAGCCACGTACAGGGTTACTATAATTCACCCCTCCACTTT. Translating it yields CASSHVQGYYNSPLHF.

The chain is built from TRBV4-1 and TRBJ1-2; perhaps TRBD1 as D (6 bases). CDR1 is MGHRA, CDR2 YSYEKL, per germline. Trimming took 1 base from V and 8 from J, leaving 8 bases between them. There are 12 residues in the CDR3. The CDR3 nucleotides are TGCGCCAGCAGCCAAGTTAGGGGGGGCTACACCTTC. This sequence encodes CASSQVRGGYTF.

The V and J genes are TRBV5-3 and TRBJ1-6, with 7 positions matching TRBD1. TRBV5-3 qualifies as an ORF whose function is uncertain. The CDR3 covers 18 residues. The J segment lost 6 bases and the V segment lost 3 bases, leaving 15 bases of the junction unmatched. This CDR3 is CARSSPTKDRPFNSPLHF. The CDR3 DNA is TGTGCCAGAAGCTCCCCAACCAAGGACAGGCCGTTTAATTCACCCCTCCACTTT.

This chain uses TRBV7-2 with TRBJ1-6; D is perhaps TRBD1 (5 bases). The CDR3 sequence is 15 residues long. Germline CDR1 and CDR2: SGHTA and FQGNSA. Trimming removed 1 base at V and 14 bases at J, with 18 bases between. The CDR3 loop is CASSLDRTRSRALHF. CDR3 in DNA: TGTGCCAGCAGCTTAGATAGGACCAGGTCCAGGGCCCTCCACTTT.

The rearrangement uses TRBV7-2 and TRBJ2-7, with D possibly being TRBD2 (5 bases). The CDR3 spans 14 residues. Trimming shortened V by 2 bases and J by 5 bases, and 13 bases separated the two germline ends. Per the germline V gene, CDR1 is SGHTA and CDR2 is FQGNSA. The chain's CDR3 is CASSLTQGRNEQYF. The CDR3 DNA follows: TGTGCCAGCAGCTTAACCCAAGGGAGAAACGAGCAGTACTTC. Full variable domain (rest looked up from reference TRBV7-2 and TRBJ2-7): GAGVSQSPSNKVTEKGKDVELRCDPISGHTALYWYRQSLGQGLEFLIYFQGNSAPDKSGLPSDRFSAERTGGSVSTLTIQRTQQEDSAVYLCASSLTQGRNEQYFGPGTRLTVT.

The genes are TRBV2 and TRBJ1-2, with D tentatively TRBD1 (5 bases). This CDR3 contains 12 residues. Trimming shortened V by 6 bases and J by 3 bases, and 8 bases separated the two germline ends. The germline CDR1 and CDR2 sequences are SNHLY and FYNNEI. The DNA for the CDR3 is TGTGCCAGCAGCCAGGGCGACTATGGCTACACCTTC. Its translation: CASSQGDYGYTF. The variable domain in full, with the rest retrieved from reference TRBV2 and TRBJ1-2, is EPEVTQTPSHQVTQMGQEVILRCVPISNHLYFYWYRQILGQKVEFLVSFYNNEISEKSEIFDDQFSVERPDGSNFTLKIRSTKLEDSAMYFCASSQGDYGYTFGSGTRLTVV.

CDR3 DNA sequence: TGTGCCATCAGTGAGTTGAGCGGCGGGGATGGCTACACCTTC. Protein: CAISELSGGDGYTF. The chain combines TRBV10-3 with TRBJ1-2, with D hard to call. The CDR3 is 14 amino acids. V was cut by 1 base and J by 6 bases, with 12 bases left in between. Germline values: CDR1 ENHRY, CDR2 SYGVKD.

This chain joins TRBV6-2 or TRBV6-3 and TRBJ1-5; D ambiguous. The germline V gene has CDR1 MNHEY and CDR2 SVGEGT. V was pared by 4 bases and J by 3 bases, with 13 bases between. This CDR3 has 15 amino acids. The CDR3 sequence is CASSSGNVDNQPQHF. CDR3 sequence (DNA): TGTGCCAGCAGTTCGGGAAACGTTGACAATCAGCCCCAGCATTTT.

This chain joins TRBV6-6 and TRBJ2-5, with unresolved D. The CDR3 has 11 residues. Per germline, CDR1 MNHNY and CDR2 SVGAGI (reference sequence). V was pared by 6 bases and J by 4 bases, with 6 bases between. This CDR3 is CASSLTETQYF. CDR3 DNA: TGTGCCAGCAGCCTAACAGAGACCCAGTACTTC.

The CDR3 region has the DNA TGTGCCACGCAGCACGGGCAGGGGAACACCGGGGAGCTGTTTTTT. Protein sequence: CATQHGQGNTGELFF. The rearrangement links TRBV19 to TRBJ2-2; the D gene is possibly TRBD1 (5 bases). The germline CDR1 and CDR2 sequences are LNHDA and SQIVND (reference sequence). V shed 10 bases and J shed 1 base, with 16 bases lying between them. This CDR3 spans 15 amino acids.

The chain uses TRBV5-5 and TRBJ2-3; D may be TRBD2 (6 bases). The CDR3 totals 15 residues. Germline-derived CDR1 and CDR2 are SGHKS and YYEKEE (reference sequence). V was cut by 3 bases and J by 6 bases, with 17 bases left in between. DNA for the CDR3: TGTGCCAGCAGCTGGGCGGAGGGGTCGGAGGATACGCAGTATTTT. It encodes CASSWAEGSEDTQYF.

The chain couples TRBV3-1 (or the pseudogene TRBV3-2) to TRBJ1-1; perhaps TRBD1 as D (6 bases). Trimming cost V 2 bases and J 5 bases, with 12 bases left between them. CDR3 length equals 14 residues. Germline V gene lookup returns CDR1 LGHDT and CDR2 YNNKEL (reference sequence). Here the CDR3 DNA reads TGTGCCAGCAGCCAACTTGAGGGGGAAACTGAAGCTTTCTTT. It translates to CASSQLEGETEAFF.

This clone appeared a few times. This chain uses TRBV24-1 with TRBJ2-3, with TRBD2 matching 8 bases. V trimming: 1 base; J trimming: 3 bases; junction bases outside the gene matches: 2. CDR3 length equals 15 residues. The V gene's germline CDR1 is KGHDR and CDR2 SFDVKD. The CDR3 protein is CATSDFSGATDTQYF. The CDR3 DNA is TGTGCCACCAGTGATTTTAGCGGGGCGACAGATACGCAGTATTTT.

The J gene is TRBJ1-2, the V gene TRBV6-4, with D possibly being TRBD1 (6 bases). Trimming cost V 2 bases and J 7 bases, with 17 bases left between them. The CDR3 loop spans 15 amino acids. In germline, CDR1 is MRHNA, CDR2 SNTAGT. The chain's CDR3 is CASSDAGWGRGGYTF. The DNA for the CDR3 is TGTGCCAGCAGTGACGCGGGTTGGGGGCGCGGTGGCTACACCTTC.

The table lists this clone with a few counts. The J gene is TRBJ1-6, the V gene TRBV2, with D possibly matching TRBD1 (5 bases). CDR1 is SNHLY and CDR2 is FYNNEI in the germline V gene. V was clipped by 6 bases and J by 5 bases, with 14 bases between them. The CDR3 runs to 15 residues. The CDR3 DNA sequence: TGTGCCAGCAGGGGGGAGGGCACCGATAATTCACCCCTCCACTTT. Its translation: CASRGEGTDNSPLHF.

The rearrangement links TRBV7-2 to TRBJ1-5; possibly TRBD1 for D (5 bases). Trimming shortened V by 5 bases and J by 5 bases, and 10 bases separated the two germline ends. CDR1 is SGHTA and CDR2 is FQGNSA in the germline V gene. The CDR3 contains 13 residues. CDR3: CASSPARDQPQHF. Here the CDR3 DNA reads TGTGCCAGCAGCCCCGCCAGGGATCAGCCCCAGCATTTT.

This clone was found a few times. The chain joins TRBV5-5 to TRBJ1-1, with a tentative D call TRBD1 (5 bases). Trimming took off 4 bases at V and 0 bases at J, with 25 bases between the two ends. Per the germline V gene, CDR1 is SGHKS and CDR2 is YYEKEE (reference sequence). There are 19 residues in the CDR3. The CDR3 DNA is TGTGCCAGCAGCCCGGGGGAAGACCCCGTGGCGAACATGAACACTGAAGCTTTCTTT. Residues: CASSPGEDPVANMNTEAFF.

CDR3 amino acids: CASSGGNSETQYF. The CDR3, as DNA: TGTGCCAGCAGCGGGGGGAACTCAGAGACCCAGTACTTC. The chain couples TRBV11-2 to TRBJ2-5; TRBD2 is a possible D gene (6 bases). The CDR3 has 13 amino acids. Trimming left V 5 bases short and J 4 bases short, with 11 bases between. In germline, CDR1 is SGHAT, CDR2 FQNNGV.

V usage is TRBV19 and J usage is TRBJ2-5; 7 positions agree with TRBD1. CDR1 is LNHDA and CDR2 is SQIVND in the germline V gene (reference sequence). The CDR3 sequence is 15 residues long. V gave up 7 bases and J gave up 0 bases; unmatched junction bases: 8. The CDR3 is CASTLGRGNQETQYF. CDR3 in DNA: TGTGCCAGTACCTTGGGCAGGGGGAACCAAGAGACCCAGTACTTC. The complete variable domain, with remaining parts taken from reference TRBV19 and TRBJ2-5, reads DGGITQSPKYLFRKEGQNVTLSCEQNLNHDAMYWYRQDPGQGLRLIYYSQIVNDFQKGDIAEGYSVSREKKESFPLTVTSAQKNPTAFYLCASTLGRGNQETQYFGPGTRLLVL.

The chain employs TRBV10-3 and TRBJ2-7; TRBD1 matches at 9 bases. The ends lost 6 bases at V and 5 bases at J; junction bases unmatched: 5. Germline CDR1 and CDR2: ENHRY and SYGVKD. The CDR3 runs 13 residues. CDR3 DNA sequence: TGTGCCATCAGAGGACAGGGGCGGGACGAGCAGTACTTC. Translating it yields CAIRGQGRDEQYF.

The chain recombines TRBV9 with TRBJ1-1; 8 bases line up with TRBD1. V was clipped by 4 bases and J by 4 bases; unmatched bases: 12. This CDR3 has 16 residues. The germline V gene encodes CDR1 SGDLS and CDR2 YYNGEE. The CDR3 DNA reads as TGTGCCAGCAGCCCTCCCGACAGGGGAAGTCGCACTGAAGCTTTCTTT. Protein product: CASSPPDRGSRTEAFF. Filled out from reference TRBV9 and TRBJ1-1, the complete variable domain reads DSGVTQTPKHLITATGQRVTLRCSPRSGDLSVYWYQQSLDQGLQFLIQYYNGEERAKGNILERFSAQQFPDLHSELNLSSLELGDSALYFCASSPPDRGSRTEAFFGQGTRLTVV.

The chain combines TRBV19 with TRBJ2-5; the match to TRBD2 covers 13 bases. The J segment lost 4 bases and the V segment lost 4 bases, leaving 3 bases of the junction unmatched. Germline V lookup: CDR1 LNHDA, CDR2 SQIVND (reference sequence). The CDR3 covers 15 residues. CDR3 in amino acids: CASSKLAGGTETQYF. The CDR3 nucleotides are TGTGCCAGTAGTAAACTAGCGGGGGGGACAGAGACCCAGTACTTC.

This chain connects TRBV7-9 to TRBJ2-4, with D maybe TRBD1 (6 bases). This CDR3 is built from 15 residues. Trimming removed 5 bases at V and 0 bases at J, with 11 bases between. Per the germline V gene, CDR1 is SEHNR and CDR2 is FQNEAQ (reference sequence). The CDR3 is CASSETGLAKNIQYF. CDR3 DNA: TGTGCCAGCAGCGAGACAGGCCTAGCCAAAAACATTCAGTACTTC.

In DNA form, the CDR3 reads TGTGCCAGCAGTTGGGACAGTAACTATGGCTACACCTTC. Translated: CASSWDSNYGYTF. The V call is TRBV12-3 or TRBV12-4, the J call TRBJ1-2; the match to TRBD1 covers 7 bases. The ends lost 4 bases at V and 1 base at J; junction bases unmatched: 0. The CDR3 spans 13 residues.

In regard to this clone: Other DNA sequences from this sample encode an identical CDR3 as well. V gene TRBV12-3 or TRBV12-4 combines with J gene TRBJ1-2; D might be TRBD1 (5 bases). With 5 bases removed from V and 8 bases from J, the gap between germline ends came to 9 bases. This CDR3 spans 11 amino acids. The CDR3 sequence: CASSLGEGYTF. DNA of the CDR3: TGTGCCAGCAGTCTAGGGGAGGGCTACACCTTC.